This TCR beta chain appears in the sequencing data of a study of monozygotic twins with inflammatory bowel disease. Findings of the study overall: TCRbeta inverse Simpson diversity was decreased in IBD patients versus healthy co-twins.

Per the germline V gene, CDR1 is SGHRS and CDR2 is YFSETQ. The CDR3 length is 17 residues. On this clonotype itself: No antigen is known for it.

UMIs containing a 6-nucleotide sample barcode were added via template switching. The study subjected TCRalpha and TCRbeta cDNA to two nested PCRs of approximately 16 and 9 cycles. TCRdb re-called the 5' RACE reads; one entry per CDR3 protein, DNA not given. The listing records under 350,000 distinct CDR3 sequences. The V and J genes are TRBV5-1 and TRBJ1-1; TCRdb picks TRBD1, but there is no DNA to check that call. This TCR derives from a human donor with ulcerative colitis or Crohn's disease, or a healthy co-twin of an affected twin (not recorded which). Sequences were obtained from blood. The CDR3 here is CASSFRDGQGWYTEAFF.